These T cell receptor beta chains were read from a single sample in a study of post-analysis software for immune sequencing data. A single record per CDR3 protein comes from TCRdb applying MiXCR to the PCR reads. The profile shows about 460,000 distinct CDR3 sequences, 40% to 55% of them singletons. The material sequenced was blood. These receptor sequences come from a girl aged 10-17 years with multiple sclerosis. Each CDR3 is given with its conserved first and last residue. D genes are given only for firm matches. Some rows have no size entry. The others give once, few or many, or a class for an expanded clone.

J gene: TRBJ2-5; V gene: TRBV20-1; D gene: .; clone size: .; CDR3 length: 14; CDR3 protein: CSAKLVNLRETQYF; CDR3 DNA: TGCAGTGCTAAACTAGTTAATTTAAGAGAGACCCAGTACTTC
J gene: TRBJ2-3; V gene: TRBV3-1; D gene: TRBD2; clone size: .; CDR3 length: 15; CDR3 protein: CASSQDGGRTDTQYF; CDR3 DNA: TGTGCCAGCAGCCAAGATGGCGGGAGAACAGATACGCAGTATTTT
J gene: TRBJ1-2; V gene: TRBV9; D gene: .; clone size: .; CDR3 length: 10; CDR3 protein: CASSGDGYTF; CDR3 DNA: TGTGCCAGCAGCGGAGATGGCTACACCTTC
J gene: TRBJ2-5; V gene: TRBV12-3/TRBV12-4; D gene: .; clone size: .; CDR3 length: 12; CDR3 protein: CASSFDGPEQYF; CDR3 DNA: TGTGCCAGCAGTTTTGACGGTCCGGAGCAGTACTTC
J gene: TRBJ2-1; V gene: TRBV12-3/TRBV12-4; D gene: .; clone size: .; CDR3 length: 12; CDR3 protein: CASSLWFNEQFF; CDR3 DNA: TGTGCCAGCAGTTTATGGTTTAATGAGCAGTTCTTC
J gene: TRBJ2-1; V gene: TRBV9; D gene: TRBD2; clone size: .; CDR3 length: 15; CDR3 protein: CASSVPGGGRNEQFF; CDR3 DNA: TGTGCCAGCAGCGTCCCGGGGGGAGGGCGGAATGAGCAGTTCTTC
J gene: TRBJ2-3; V gene: TRBV5-1; D gene: TRBD2; clone size: few; CDR3 length: 17; CDR3 protein: CASSLTKAGGLTDTQYF; CDR3 DNA: TGCGCCAGCAGCTTGACCAAAGCGGGAGGCCTAACAGATACGCAGTATTTT
J gene: TRBJ2-7; V gene: TRBV20-1; D gene: TRBD2; clone size: few; CDR3 length: 14; CDR3 protein: CSARDGTSTYEQYF; CDR3 DNA: TGCAGTGCTAGAGATGGGACTAGTACGTACGAGCAGTACTTC
J gene: TRBJ1-1; V gene: TRBV7-2; D gene: TRBD1; clone size: .; CDR3 length: 14; CDR3 protein: CASSSDRGGTEAFF; CDR3 DNA: TGTGCCAGCAGCTCAGACAGGGGAGGCACTGAAGCTTTCTTT
J gene: TRBJ2-7; V gene: TRBV5-1; D gene: .; clone size: few; CDR3 length: 14; CDR3 protein: CASSFFSGAYEQYF; CDR3 DNA: TGCGCCAGCAGCTTTTTTAGCGGTGCCTACGAGCAGTACTTC
J gene: TRBJ2-1; V gene: TRBV7-6; D gene: .; clone size: .; CDR3 length: 13; CDR3 protein: CASGTHPDNEQFF; CDR3 DNA: TGTGCCAGCGGCACCCATCCAGACAATGAGCAGTTCTTC
J gene: TRBJ2-7; V gene: TRBV7-2; D gene: .; clone size: .; CDR3 length: 12; CDR3 protein: CASSYFEGEQYF; CDR3 DNA: TGTGCCAGCAGCTACTTCGAGGGGGAGCAGTACTTC
J gene: TRBJ1-1; V gene: TRBV6-5; D gene: TRBD1; clone size: .; CDR3 length: 14; CDR3 protein: CASRPGTENTEAFF; CDR3 DNA: TGTGCCAGCAGACCAGGGACAGAAAACACTGAAGCTTTCTTT
J gene: TRBJ2-1; V gene: TRBV4-2; D gene: TRBD2; clone size: many; CDR3 length: 17; CDR3 protein: CASSQEPAGPSYNEQFF; CDR3 DNA: TGTGCCAGCAGCCAAGAACCAGCGGGACCCTCCTACAATGAGCAGTTCTTC
J gene: TRBJ2-1; V gene: TRBV20-1; D gene: .; clone size: .; CDR3 length: 12; CDR3 protein: CSAIRQYNEQFF; CDR3 DNA: TGCAGTGCCATCAGACAGTACAATGAGCAGTTCTTC
J gene: TRBJ2-7; V gene: TRBV7-8; D gene: TRBD2; clone size: many; CDR3 length: 17; CDR3 protein: CASSLGVLAESSYEQYF; CDR3 DNA: TGTGCCAGCAGCTTAGGGGTGCTAGCGGAGAGCTCCTACGAGCAGTACTTC
J gene: TRBJ2-3; V gene: TRBV27; D gene: .; clone size: few; CDR3 length: 17; CDR3 protein: CASSLSIRDLHTDTQYF; CDR3 DNA: TGTGCCAGCAGTTTATCGATCCGGGACCTCCACACAGATACGCAGTATTTT
J gene: TRBJ1-1; V gene: TRBV20-1; D gene: .; clone size: .; CDR3 length: 12; CDR3 protein: CSAARGYTEAFF; CDR3 DNA: TGCAGTGCAGCACGGGGGTACACTGAAGCTTTCTTT
J gene: TRBJ2-3; V gene: TRBV29-1; D gene: TRBD2; clone size: few; CDR3 length: 15; CDR3 protein: CSVVLAGGWGDTQYF; CDR3 DNA: TGCAGCGTTGTTCTAGCGGGAGGATGGGGAGATACGCAGTATTTT
J gene: TRBJ1-2; V gene: TRBV12-3/TRBV12-4; D gene: .; clone size: .; CDR3 length: 14; CDR3 protein: CASSLGGRIGGYTF; CDR3 DNA: TGTGCCAGCAGTTTAGGGGGTCGCATAGGAGGCTACACCTTC
J gene: TRBJ2-1; V gene: TRBV20-1; D gene: .; clone size: .; CDR3 length: 12; CDR3 protein: CSARIENNEQFF; CDR3 DNA: TGCAGTGCTAGAATTGAGAACAATGAGCAGTTCTTC
J gene: TRBJ2-7; V gene: TRBV20-1; D gene: .; clone size: few; CDR3 length: 14; CDR3 protein: CSAMGHLGSYEQYF; CDR3 DNA: TGCAGTGCTATGGGGCACCTAGGCTCCTACGAGCAGTACTTC
J gene: TRBJ2-1; V gene: TRBV5-1; D gene: TRBD1; clone size: once; CDR3 length: 15; CDR3 protein: CASSSDRGQVNEQFF; CDR3 DNA: TGCGCCAGCAGCTCCGACAGGGGACAAGTTAATGAGCAGTTCTTC
J gene: TRBJ1-5; V gene: TRBV20-1; D gene: TRBD1; clone size: few; CDR3 length: 14; CDR3 protein: CSATRTGIHQPQHF; CDR3 DNA: TGCAGTGCAACCCGGACAGGGATTCATCAGCCCCAGCATTTT
J gene: TRBJ2-7; V gene: TRBV6-6; D gene: .; clone size: few; CDR3 length: 13; CDR3 protein: CASSYSSSYEQYF; CDR3 DNA: TGTGCCAGCAGTTACTCCAGTTCATACGAGCAGTACTTC
J gene: TRBJ1-1; V gene: TRBV29-1; D gene: .; clone size: .; CDR3 length: 13; CDR3 protein: CSVGPLGNTEAFF; CDR3 DNA: TGCAGCGTGGGTCCCCTGGGGAACACTGAAGCTTTCTTT
J gene: TRBJ2-7; V gene: TRBV4-1; D gene: .; clone size: .; CDR3 length: 17; CDR3 protein: CASSQAGFGLSSYEQYF; CDR3 DNA: TGCGCCAGCAGCCAAGCAGGGTTCGGATTAAGCTCCTACGAGCAGTACTTC
J gene: TRBJ2-7; V gene: TRBV10-3; D gene: .; clone size: .; CDR3 length: 16; CDR3 protein: CVISERVGGTGYEQYF; CDR3 DNA: TGTGTCATCAGTGAACGGGTAGGAGGGACGGGATACGAGCAGTACTTC
J gene: TRBJ1-6; V gene: TRBV7-9; D gene: .; clone size: .; CDR3 length: 15; CDR3 protein: CASSSRTGLGWALHF; CDR3 DNA: TGTGCCAGCAGCTCCCGGACGGGACTTGGTTGGGCCCTCCACTTT
J gene: TRBJ2-5; V gene: TRBV5-1; D gene: TRBD1; clone size: .; CDR3 length: 14; CDR3 protein: CASSFLQGAETQYF; CDR3 DNA: TGCGCCAGCAGCTTTCTTCAGGGGGCAGAGACCCAGTACTTC
J gene: TRBJ1-4; V gene: TRBV7-2; D gene: .; clone size: once; CDR3 length: 13; CDR3 protein: CASSLQGPEKLFF; CDR3 DNA: TGTGCCAGCAGCTTACAGGGGCCCGAAAAACTGTTTTTT
J gene: TRBJ2-7; V gene: TRBV29-1; D gene: TRBD2; clone size: few; CDR3 length: 13; CDR3 protein: CSVEIAGHYEQYF; CDR3 DNA: TGCAGCGTTGAAATAGCGGGACACTACGAGCAGTACTTC
J gene: TRBJ2-3; V gene: TRBV20-1; D gene: .; clone size: few; CDR3 length: 10; CDR3 protein: CSASTDTQYF; CDR3 DNA: TGCAGTGCTAGCACAGATACGCAGTATTTT
J gene: TRBJ2-1; V gene: TRBV29-1; D gene: TRBD1; clone size: few; CDR3 length: 14; CDR3 protein: CSATWTGKGGEQFF; CDR3 DNA: TGCAGCGCCACATGGACAGGGAAAGGGGGGGAGCAGTTCTTC
J gene: TRBJ2-3; V gene: TRBV15; D gene: .; clone size: .; CDR3 length: 17; CDR3 protein: CATSRVRTPTSTDTQYF; CDR3 DNA: TGTGCCACCAGCAGAGTGCGGACGCCTACTAGCACAGATACGCAGTATTTT
J gene: TRBJ2-1; V gene: TRBV11-2; D gene: .; clone size: .; CDR3 length: 16; CDR3 protein: CASSLEPSRSYNEQFF; CDR3 DNA: TGTGCCAGCAGCTTAGAGCCTAGCCGCTCCTACAATGAGCAGTTCTTC
J gene: TRBJ1-5; V gene: TRBV4-2; D gene: TRBD1; clone size: .; CDR3 length: 16; CDR3 protein: CASSQETGHNNQPQNF; CDR3 DNA: TGTGCCAGCAGCCAAGAGACAGGGCATAACAATCAGCCCCAGAATTTT
J gene: TRBJ2-1; V gene: TRBV29-1; D gene: .; clone size: .; CDR3 length: 13; CDR3 protein: CSVGTSSYNEQFF; CDR3 DNA: TGCAGCGTTGGTACGAGCTCCTACAATGAGCAGTTCTTC
J gene: TRBJ2-3; V gene: TRBV28; D gene: .; clone size: .; CDR3 length: 17; CDR3 protein: CASRSPGQLPSTDTQYF; CDR3 DNA: TGTGCCAGCAGATCCCCTGGACAGCTCCCCAGCACAGATACGCAGTATTTT
J gene: TRBJ2-5; V gene: TRBV29-1; D gene: TRBD2; clone size: many; CDR3 length: 14; CDR3 protein: CSGTLAGKAETQYF; CDR3 DNA: TGCAGCGGGACCTTAGCGGGAAAGGCAGAGACCCAGTACTTC
J gene: TRBJ2-5; V gene: TRBV7-9; D gene: .; clone size: .; CDR3 length: 14; CDR3 protein: CAIPGPTYQETQYF; CDR3 DNA: TGTGCCATCCCGGGACCGACGTACCAAGAGACCCAGTACTTC
J gene: TRBJ1-2; V gene: TRBV27; D gene: .; clone size: .; CDR3 length: 15; CDR3 protein: CASSVYKDSLYGYTF; CDR3 DNA: TGTGCCAGCAGTGTCTACAAGGACAGCCTCTATGGCTACACCTTC
J gene: TRBJ2-1; V gene: TRBV27; D gene: .; clone size: .; CDR3 length: 15; CDR3 protein: CASILSGGPYNEQFF; CDR3 DNA: TGTGCCAGCATCCTCTCGGGCGGGCCCTACAATGAGCAGTTCTTC
J gene: TRBJ2-7; V gene: TRBV27; D gene: .; clone size: few; CDR3 length: 14; CDR3 protein: CASRLLRAPHEQYF; CDR3 DNA: TGTGCCAGCAGGCTCCTAAGGGCCCCCCACGAGCAGTACTTC
J gene: TRBJ2-7; V gene: TRBV6-5; D gene: .; clone size: .; CDR3 length: 14; CDR3 protein: CASRARRTSYEQYF; CDR3 DNA: TGTGCCAGCAGGGCCCGTAGGACTTCCTACGAGCAGTACTTC
J gene: TRBJ2-1; V gene: TRBV4-1; D gene: .; clone size: .; CDR3 length: 16; CDR3 protein: CASSQEPDSSYNEQFF; CDR3 DNA: TGCGCCAGCAGCCAAGAGCCCGACAGCTCCTACAATGAGCAGTTCTTC
J gene: TRBJ2-7; V gene: TRBV20-1; D gene: .; clone size: .; CDR3 length: 12; CDR3 protein: CSASPGPYEQYF; CDR3 DNA: TGCAGTGCTAGTCCCGGACCCTACGAGCAGTACTTC
J gene: TRBJ1-4; V gene: TRBV29-1; D gene: .; clone size: few; CDR3 length: 14; CDR3 protein: CSVEDNGRVEKLFF; CDR3 DNA: TGCAGCGTTGAAGATAATGGCAGGGTGGAAAAACTGTTTTTT
J gene: TRBJ2-5; V gene: TRBV20-1; D gene: TRBD2; clone size: .; CDR3 length: 19; CDR3 protein: CSARTVSRPAGGLGETQYF; CDR3 DNA: TGCAGTGCTAGGACGGTTTCTCGGCCAGCGGGAGGTTTGGGGGAGACCCAGTACTTC
J gene: TRBJ1-5; V gene: TRBV7-9; D gene: TRBD1; clone size: .; CDR3 length: 17; CDR3 protein: CASSLMLRGRITQPQHF; CDR3 DNA: TGTGCCAGCAGCCTAATGTTGAGGGGGCGAATTACTCAGCCCCAGCATTTT
J gene: TRBJ2-5; V gene: TRBV29-1; D gene: TRBD1; clone size: once; CDR3 length: 14; CDR3 protein: CSVGTTGGLGTQYF; CDR3 DNA: TGCAGCGTCGGGACGACAGGGGGCTTAGGGACCCAGTACTTC
J gene: TRBJ2-3; V gene: TRBV25-1; D gene: .; clone size: .; CDR3 length: 9; CDR3 protein: CASTDTQYF; CDR3 DNA: TGTGCCAGCACAGATACGCAGTATTTT
J gene: TRBJ2-1; V gene: TRBV6-2/TRBV6-3; D gene: TRBD2; clone size: .; CDR3 length: 14; CDR3 protein: CASTVSGTSSEQFF; CDR3 DNA: TGTGCCAGCACGGTTTCCGGGACTAGCAGTGAGCAGTTCTTC
J gene: TRBJ2-5; V gene: TRBV7-3; D gene: .; clone size: few; CDR3 length: 13; CDR3 protein: CASSSDPQETQYF; CDR3 DNA: TGTGCCAGCAGCTCTGATCCGCAAGAGACCCAGTACTTC
J gene: TRBJ2-1; V gene: TRBV7-9; D gene: .; clone size: .; CDR3 length: 14; CDR3 protein: CASKRQASYNEQFF; CDR3 DNA: TGTGCCAGCAAGCGGCAGGCCTCCTACAATGAGCAGTTCTTC
J gene: TRBJ1-1; V gene: TRBV20-1; D gene: .; clone size: .; CDR3 length: 14; CDR3 protein: CSANGQLFNTEAFF; CDR3 DNA: TGCAGTGCTAACGGGCAGCTCTTTAACACTGAAGCTTTCTTT